These 27 T cell receptor beta chains were all obtained from the same sample, sequenced in a study of T cells after yellow fever vaccination (dated by TCRdb to the late 2010s). The treatment or condition label of this sample denotes: live attenuated yellow fever vaccine strain. The library was generated by 5' RACE. This sample was sequenced with an Illumina HiSeq 2500. The raw public data were reprocessed by TCRdb itself: fastp quality trimming at Q25, MiXCR clonotype calling, in-frame beta chains only. Merged by CDR3 protein, the rows form single entries marked with the most common genes and DNA. In this sample the table shows 620,000 or so distinct CDR3 sequences, 9% to 15% of which occur a single time. The ten top clones hold about 15% of the sample. The sequences come from PBMCs, collected on the day of the yellow fever booster vaccination. The receptors were sampled from a man aged 30 to 39 who received the YFV17D yellow fever vaccine.

Notes on this clonotype: Possible read error: a much larger clone is one base away. The J gene is TRBJ2-3, the V gene TRBV5-1; tentative D call: TRBD1 (6 bases). Germline V gene lookup returns CDR1 SGHRS and CDR2 YFSETQ. The CDR3 is made up of 16 amino acids. This CDR3 is CASSFRPTGNADTLYF. The CDR3 nucleotides are TGCGCCAGCAGCTTCAGACCGACAGGCAACGCAGATACGCTGTATTTT.

This chain connects TRBV4-3 to TRBJ2-7, with D uncertain. The CDR3 extends over 15 amino acids. The V end lost 0 bases, the J end lost 1 base, and 10 bases lay between the germline ends. Germline V CDR1 and CDR2: LGHNA, YSLEER. The CDR3 region is CASSQERSTSYEQYF. The CDR3 DNA reads as TGCGCCAGCAGCCAAGAACGATCTACGTCCTACGAGCAGTACTTC.

This sequence joins TRBV20-1 and TRBJ2-3; D not resolved. V lost 5 bases and J 5 bases, leaving 8 bases between the germline ends. In germline, CDR1 is DFQATT, CDR2 SNEGSKA (reference sequence). The CDR3 sequence is 11 residues long. The CDR3 loop reads CSALTRDTQYF. As DNA, the CDR3 is TGCAGTGCTTTGACTCGAGATACGCAGTATTTT.

This clonotype appeared a few times. The chain joins TRBV7-2 to TRBJ1-2; a possible D gene is TRBD1 (5 bases). This CDR3 is built from 16 residues. Germline-derived CDR1 and CDR2 are SGHTA and FQGNSA. V shed 5 bases and J shed 4 bases, with 20 bases lying between them. The CDR3 DNA sequence: TGTGCCAGCAGCCCAGGGCGGGGGGAGTTGGGCTATGGCTACACCTTC. It yields the protein CASSPGRGELGYGYTF.

This clonotype was seen more than once but under ten times. The genes are TRBV7-2 and TRBJ1-6; D may be TRBD1 (5 bases). This CDR3 is 16 amino acids long. Germline loops: CDR1 SGHTA, CDR2 FQGNSA. Trimming removed 4 bases from V and 7 bases from J, with 17 bases in between. CDR3 region: CASSSWGGYSNSPLHF. As DNA, the CDR3 is TGTGCCAGCAGCTCGTGGGGGGGGTATAGCAATTCACCCCTCCACTTT.

This clonotype was counted a few times. The chain links TRBV19 to TRBJ2-3, with D unresolved. This CDR3 contains 13 residues. With 8 bases removed from V and 5 bases from J, the gap between germline ends came to 14 bases. Per the germline V gene, CDR1 is LNHDA and CDR2 is SQIVND (reference sequence). The CDR3 coding sequence is TGTGCCAGTCGACCCTTGACACAAGATACGCAGTATTTT. Translation: CASRPLTQDTQYF.

This chain joins TRBV10-3 and TRBJ1-1; tentatively, D is TRBD1 (5 bases). Looked up from germline, CDR1 is ENHRY and CDR2 is SYGVKD. V was trimmed by 3 bases and J by 7 bases, leaving 15 bases between them. This CDR3 has 14 amino acids. The CDR3 sequence is CAISDITGAHEAFF. The DNA of the CDR3 is TGTGCCATCAGTGACATAACAGGTGCCCATGAAGCTTTCTTT.

Only a few counts were recorded for this clonotype. The chain recombines TRBV27 with TRBJ2-1; D remains unclear. CDR3 length: 11 amino acids. Trimming removed 7 bases from V and 5 bases from J, with 6 bases in between. Germline CDR1 reads MNHEY; CDR2 reads SMNVEV (reference sequence). The CDR3 DNA reads as TGTGCCAGCACGTCTGACAATGAGCAGTTCTTC. This encodes CASTSDNEQFF.

The chain carries TRBV20-1 and TRBJ2-7; TRBD1 is a possible D gene (6 bases). V was shortened by 3 bases and J by 2 bases, with 11 bases between the two germline ends. Per germline, CDR1 DFQATT and CDR2 SNEGSKA (reference sequence). The length of the CDR3 is 13 residues. In DNA, the CDR3 is TGCAGTGCTAGCGCCCAGGGGACCTACGAGCAGTACTTC. Translated: CSASAQGTYEQYF.

The gene calls are TRBV5-5 and TRBJ2-7; TRBD1 matches 8 bases. This CDR3 comprises 16 residues. With 0 bases clipped from V and 6 bases from J, the junction kept 11 bases outside the gene matches. Germline CDR1 SGHKS, CDR2 YYEKEE (reference sequence). The DNA of the CDR3 is TGTGCCAGCAGCTTGGTCAGGGGGCAGGCACTGGGCGAGCAGTACTTC. The encoded protein is CASSLVRGQALGEQYF.

This clonotype was observed a handful of times. The chain carries TRBV18 and TRBJ2-7; 9 positions match TRBD2. Per germline, CDR1 KGHSH and CDR2 LQKENI. V shed 3 bases, J shed 0 bases, and the junction held 6 bases outside the gene matches. CDR3 length: 16 amino acids. CDR3 nucleotides: TGTGCCAGCTCACCTTCACTAGCGGGTAGCTCCTACGAGCAGTACTTC. Amino acid sequence: CASSPSLAGSSYEQYF.

This chain links TRBV27 with TRBJ1-1; unclear D gene. The germline gives CDR1 MNHEY, CDR2 SMNVEV (reference sequence). V lost 2 bases to trimming and J lost 8 bases, with 15 bases between them. The CDR3 has 14 amino acids. This CDR3 is CASSLVSTSVEAFF. The CDR3 nucleotides are TGTGCCAGCAGTTTAGTTAGTACGAGCGTCGAAGCTTTCTTT.

Notes on this clonotype: The junction departs from germline at one end; a sequencing error may be responsible. The chain joins TRBV20-1 to TRBJ1-1; D is unclear. The V gene's germline CDR1 is DFQATT and CDR2 SNEGSKA (reference sequence). This CDR3 is 13 amino acids long. CDR3 loop: CSTRDNLVTEAFF. The CDR3 nucleotides are TGCAGTACTAGAGATAACCTTGTGACTGAAGCTTTCTTT.

This clonotype has a handful of counts. CDR3 nucleotides: TGTGCCAGCAAGGGACTAGCGGGTAACGAGCAGTACTTC. Its protein is CASKGLAGNEQYF. The chain is built from TRBV3-1 and TRBJ2-7; 12 nucleotides match TRBD2. The trim removed 7 bases at V and 5 bases at J, leaving 3 bases unmatched. The V gene's germline CDR1 is LGHDT and CDR2 YNNKEL (reference sequence). The CDR3 runs to 13 residues.

This clonotype was counted many times. The chain joins TRBV20-1 to TRBJ2-5; 10 bases match TRBD1. The CDR3 extends over 14 amino acids. Germline V gene sequence: CDR1 DFQATT, CDR2 SNEGSKA (reference sequence). V lost 1 base, J lost 6 bases, and 5 bases stayed unmatched. The CDR3, as DNA: TGCAGTGCTAGAGGGACAGGGGGGCGACAGACCCAGTACTTC. Its protein product is CSARGTGGRQTQYF.

This clonotype is a singleton in its sample. The CDR3 bases are TGTGCCAGCCGGCACGGGGAGAATGAGCAGTTCTTC. Translated, it gives CASRHGENEQFF. The V and J genes are TRBV19 and TRBJ2-1; D possibly corresponds to TRBD2 (5 bases). This CDR3 is 12 amino acids long. Germline V gene data show CDR1 as LNHDA and CDR2 as SQIVND (reference sequence). With 9 bases removed from V and 7 bases from J, the gap between germline ends came to 13 bases.

The V and J genes are TRBV5-1 and TRBJ2-2; a weak D match, TRBD2 (5 bases). The germline CDR1 and CDR2 sequences are SGHRS and YFSETQ. The CDR3 sequence is 19 residues long. The V end was cut by 4 bases, the J end by 1 base, with 23 bases between. CDR3 DNA sequence: TGCGCCAGCAGCAGCGGCCTACGGCCCCGTCGAGAGAACACCGGGGAGCTGTTTTTT. Translating gives CASSSGLRPRRENTGELFF.

This chain links TRBV7-9 with TRBJ2-7, with D perhaps TRBD1 (5 bases). Germline V gene lookup returns CDR1 SEHNR and CDR2 FQNEAQ (reference sequence). The length of the CDR3 is 15 residues. With 5 bases removed from V and 2 bases from J, the gap between germline ends came to 16 bases. CDR3 loop: CASSRTSDIPYEQYF. The DNA of the CDR3 is TGTGCCAGCAGCCGGACATCGGACATACCCTACGAGCAGTACTTC.

This clonotype has just a few counts. V is TRBV6-1 and J is TRBJ1-1, with D possibly being TRBD1 (5 bases). The CDR3 sequence is 15 residues long. Trimming left V 6 bases short and J 1 base short, with 15 bases between. Looked up from germline, CDR1 is MNHNS and CDR2 is SASEGT. CDR3 protein: CASSSSVRGNTEAFF. The CDR3, as DNA: TGTGCCAGCAGCTCATCGGTGAGGGGGAACACTGAAGCTTTCTTT.

This clonotype was seen more than once but under ten times. The DNA for the CDR3 is TGTGCCATCAGTGAGTCGGAAAGGACAGCTAACTATGGCTACACCTTC. Translated, it gives CAISESERTANYGYTF. The V and J genes are TRBV10-3 and TRBJ1-2; D perhaps matches TRBD1 (6 bases). The CDR3 runs to 16 residues. Germline CDR1 ENHRY, CDR2 SYGVKD. V dropped 0 bases and J dropped 0 bases, with 11 bases sitting between them.

The genes are TRBV5-1 and TRBJ1-6; tentative D call: TRBD1 (6 bases). The CDR3 loop spans 16 amino acids. With 0 bases removed from V and 6 bases from J, the gap between germline ends came to 13 bases. Germline CDR1 is SGHRS and CDR2 is YFSETQ. CDR3 region: CASSLEGQNLNSPLHF. CDR3 nucleotides: TGCGCCAGCAGCTTGGAAGGACAGAACCTTAATTCACCCCTCCACTTT.

This clonotype was found a few times. The chain carries TRBV5-1 and TRBJ1-2, with 8 bases that match TRBD1. Germline values: CDR1 SGHRS, CDR2 YFSETQ. The CDR3 length is 15 residues. V trimming: 4 bases; J trimming: 4 bases; junction bases outside the gene matches: 9. CDR3 in DNA: TGCGCCAGCAGCCTAAGGACAGGGCCGGGCTATGGCTACACCTTC. This codes for CASSLRTGPGYGYTF.

This clonotype was observed many times. The rearrangement links TRBV28 to TRBJ2-1; 9 bases align to TRBD2. The CDR3 is made up of 13 amino acids. In germline, CDR1 is MDHEN, CDR2 SYDVKM. The V segment lost 11 bases and the J segment 4 bases; nucleotides outside the gene matches: 6. CDR3 region: CAAAGGPYNEQFF. The CDR3 DNA follows: TGTGCCGCAGCGGGGGGACCGTACAATGAGCAGTTCTTC.

V and J are TRBV18 and TRBJ2-5, with TRBD2 as a possible D gene (5 bases). This CDR3 comprises 14 residues. CDR1 and CDR2 (germline): KGHSH, LQKENI. V lost 3 bases to trimming and J lost 1 base, with 9 bases between them. As DNA, the CDR3 is TGTGCCAGCTCACCCGGAGCGGCCCAAGAGACCCAGTACTTC. Amino acid sequence: CASSPGAAQETQYF.

This clonotype was observed at least ten times. This chain connects TRBV7-2 to TRBJ2-1, with D perhaps being TRBD1 or TRBD2 (5 bases each). This CDR3 region has 17 residues. Trimming took 5 bases from V and 0 from J, leaving 17 bases between them. Germline CDR1 is SGHTA and CDR2 is FQGNSA. The CDR3 region is CASSPPEKGSSYNEQFF. CDR3 in DNA: TGTGCCAGCAGCCCACCGGAAAAGGGGAGCTCCTACAATGAGCAGTTCTTC.

V and J are TRBV14 and TRBJ2-2; TRBD2 might be the D (5 bases). CDR1 SGHDN and CDR2 FVKESK come from the germline V gene. The CDR3 is 13 residues long. V was pared by 11 bases and J by 6 bases, with 16 bases between. The CDR3 DNA is TGTGCCCCCGGACCCGCGGGCCCCGGGGAGCTGTTTTTT. Translating it yields CAPGPAGPGELFF.

A word on this clonotype: Just one base apart from a much larger clone, this may be a read error. The chain recombines TRBV7-9 with TRBJ2-3; no definite D call. V was shortened by 2 bases and J by 3 bases, with 3 bases between the two germline ends. This CDR3 spans 12 amino acids. Germline V CDR1 and CDR2: SEHNR, FQNEAQ (reference sequence). As DNA, the CDR3 is TGTGCCAGCAGCTTAATGACAGATACGCAGTATTTT. Its protein is CASSLMTDTQYF. The full variable domain, with the rest looked up from reference TRBV7-9 and TRBJ2-3, is DTGVSQNPRHKITKRGQNVTFRCDPISEHNRLYWYRQTLGQGPEFLTYFQNEAQLEKSRLLSDRFSAERPKGSFSTLEIQRTEQGDSAMYLCASSLMTDTQYFGPGTRLTVL.